This T cell receptor (beta chain) appears in the sequencing data of a study of PD-L1 blockade in urothelial cancer. This table comes from immunoSEQ multiplex PCR, and its TCRdb copy is limited to in-frame clones, with some not included. The sample records approximately 79,000 clones, about 85% being singletons. Germline V CDR1 and CDR2: LNHNV, YYDKDF (reference sequence). The ends were cut back, 0 bases at V and 7 bases at J, with 18 bases in the middle. The CDR3 contains 17 residues. The TCR comes from a woman between 65 and 79 years old with urothelial cancer. The genes are TRBV15 and TRBJ2-2; D is possibly TRBD2 (8 bases). This specimen consisted of PBMCs, obtained around atezolizumab (anti-PD-L1) treatment. DNA for the CDR3: TGTGCCACCAGCAGAGACCCAATAGCGGGACAGTTCGGGGAGCTGTTTTTT. It codes for CATSRDPIAGQFGELFF.